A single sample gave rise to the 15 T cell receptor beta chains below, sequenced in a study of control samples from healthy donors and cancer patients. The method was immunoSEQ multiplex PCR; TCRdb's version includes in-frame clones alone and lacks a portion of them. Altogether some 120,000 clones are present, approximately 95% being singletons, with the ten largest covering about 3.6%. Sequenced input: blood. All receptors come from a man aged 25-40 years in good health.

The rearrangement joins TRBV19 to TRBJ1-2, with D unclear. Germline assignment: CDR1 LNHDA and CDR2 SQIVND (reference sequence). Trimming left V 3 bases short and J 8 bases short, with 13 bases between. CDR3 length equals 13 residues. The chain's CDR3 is CASSISASYGYTF. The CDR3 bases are TGTGCCAGTAGTATCTCCGCAAGCTACGGCTACACCTTC.

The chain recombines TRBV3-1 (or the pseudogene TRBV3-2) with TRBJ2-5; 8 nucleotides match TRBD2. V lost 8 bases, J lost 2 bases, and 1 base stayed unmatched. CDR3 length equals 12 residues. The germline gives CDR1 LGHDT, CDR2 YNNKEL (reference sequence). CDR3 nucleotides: TGTGCCAGCGAGCGGGGGCAAGAGACCCAGTACTTC. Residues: CASERGQETQYF.

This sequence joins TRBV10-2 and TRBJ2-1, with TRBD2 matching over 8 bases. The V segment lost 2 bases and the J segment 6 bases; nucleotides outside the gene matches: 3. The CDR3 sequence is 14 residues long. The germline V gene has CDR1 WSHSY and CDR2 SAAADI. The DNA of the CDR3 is TGCGCCAGCAGTGAGCCCGGGAGGGGCAATGAGCAGTTCTTC. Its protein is CASSEPGRGNEQFF.

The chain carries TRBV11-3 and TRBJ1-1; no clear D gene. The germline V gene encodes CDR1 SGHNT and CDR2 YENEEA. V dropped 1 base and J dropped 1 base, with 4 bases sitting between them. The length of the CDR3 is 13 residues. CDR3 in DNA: TGTGCCAGCAGCTTAGGCAAGAACACTGAAGCTTTCTTT. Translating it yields CASSLGKNTEAFF.

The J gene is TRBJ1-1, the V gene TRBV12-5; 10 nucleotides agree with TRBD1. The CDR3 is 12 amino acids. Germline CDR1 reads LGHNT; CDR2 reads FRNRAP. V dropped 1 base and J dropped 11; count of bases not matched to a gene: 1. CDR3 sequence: CASGLGQGAAFF. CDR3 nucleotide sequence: TGTGCTAGTGGTTTGGGACAGGGGGCGGCTTTCTTT. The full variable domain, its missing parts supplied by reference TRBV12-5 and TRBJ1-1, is DARVTQTPRHKVTEMGQEVTMRCQPILGHNTVFWYRQTMMQGLELLAYFRNRAPLDDSGMPKDRFSAEMPDATLATLKIQPSEPRDSAVYFCASGLGQGAAFFGQGTRLTVV.

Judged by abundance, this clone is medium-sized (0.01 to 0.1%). As DNA, the CDR3 is TGTGCCAGCAGGGATCAGGGTGCGGCCACTGAAGCTTTCTTT. Its translation is CASRDQGAATEAFF. The chain links TRBV7-9 to TRBJ1-1; possibly TRBD1 for D (5 bases). Trimming cost V 6 bases and J 4 bases, with 15 bases left between them. This CDR3 comprises 14 residues. From germline, CDR1 is SEHNR and CDR2 FQNEAQ (reference sequence).

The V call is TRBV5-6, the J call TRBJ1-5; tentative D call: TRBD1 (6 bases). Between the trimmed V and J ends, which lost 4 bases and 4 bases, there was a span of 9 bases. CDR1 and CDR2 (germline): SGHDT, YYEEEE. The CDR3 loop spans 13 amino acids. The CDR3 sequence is CASSLGQNQPQHF. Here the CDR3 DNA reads TGTGCCAGCAGCCTCGGACAGAATCAGCCCCAGCATTTT.

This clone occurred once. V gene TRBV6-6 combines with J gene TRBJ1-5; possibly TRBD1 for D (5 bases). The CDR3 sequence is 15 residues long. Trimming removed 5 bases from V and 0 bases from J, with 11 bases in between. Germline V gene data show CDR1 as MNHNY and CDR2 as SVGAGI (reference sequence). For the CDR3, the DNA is TGTGCCAGCAGTCGGACACATAATAGCAATCAGCCCCAGCATTTT. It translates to CASSRTHNSNQPQHF.

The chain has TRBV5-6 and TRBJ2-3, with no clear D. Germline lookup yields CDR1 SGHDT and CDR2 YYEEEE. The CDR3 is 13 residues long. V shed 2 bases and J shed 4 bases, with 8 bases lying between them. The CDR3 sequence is CASSFALADTQYF. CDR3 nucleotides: TGTGCCAGCAGCTTTGCATTAGCAGATACGCAGTATTTT. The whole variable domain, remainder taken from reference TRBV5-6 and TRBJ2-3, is DAGVTQSPTHLIKTRGQQVTLRCSPKSGHDTVSWYQQALGQGPQFIFQYYEEEERQRGNFPDRFSGHQFPNYSSELNVNALLLGDSALYLCASSFALADTQYFGPGTRLTVL.

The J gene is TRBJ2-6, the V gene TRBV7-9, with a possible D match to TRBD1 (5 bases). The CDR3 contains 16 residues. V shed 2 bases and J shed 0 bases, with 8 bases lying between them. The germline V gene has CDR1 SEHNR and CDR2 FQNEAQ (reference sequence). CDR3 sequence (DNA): TGTGCCAGCAGCTTAACTGGGGCCTCTGGGGCCAACGTCCTGACTTTC. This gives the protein CASSLTGASGANVLTF.

This CDR3 is CASSLVLAGGSGELFF. The DNA for the CDR3 is TGTGCCAGCAGCTTGGTGTTAGCGGGGGGTTCCGGGGAGCTGTTTTTT. The genes are TRBV5-4 and TRBJ2-2, with TRBD2 identical over 10 bases. The CDR3 spans 16 residues. Looked up from germline, CDR1 is SGHNT and CDR2 is YYREEE (reference sequence). V trimming: 0 bases; J trimming: 6 bases; junction bases outside the gene matches: 5.

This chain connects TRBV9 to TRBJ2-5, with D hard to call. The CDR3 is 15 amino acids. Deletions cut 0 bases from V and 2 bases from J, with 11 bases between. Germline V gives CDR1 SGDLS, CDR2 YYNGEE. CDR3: CASSVAPVRQETQYF. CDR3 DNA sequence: TGTGCCAGCAGCGTAGCTCCAGTGAGGCAAGAGACCCAGTACTTC.

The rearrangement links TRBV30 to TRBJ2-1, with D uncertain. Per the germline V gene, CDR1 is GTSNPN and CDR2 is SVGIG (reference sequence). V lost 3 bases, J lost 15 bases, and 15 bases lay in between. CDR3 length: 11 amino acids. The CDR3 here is CAWSVTPTLFF. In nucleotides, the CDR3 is TGTGCCTGGAGCGTCACTCCAACGTTGTTCTTC.

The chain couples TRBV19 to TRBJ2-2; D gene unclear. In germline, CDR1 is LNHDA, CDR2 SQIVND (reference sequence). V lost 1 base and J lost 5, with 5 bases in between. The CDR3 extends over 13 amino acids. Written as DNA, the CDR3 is TGTGCCAGTAGTATAGGAGTGACCGGGGAGCTGTTTTTT. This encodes CASSIGVTGELFF.

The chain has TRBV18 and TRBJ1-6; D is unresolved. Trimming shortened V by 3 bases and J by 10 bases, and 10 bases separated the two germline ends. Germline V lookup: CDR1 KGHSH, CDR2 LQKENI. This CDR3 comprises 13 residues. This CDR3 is CASSPAGISPLHF. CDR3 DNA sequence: TGTGCCAGCTCACCGGCGGGGATCTCACCCCTCCACTTT.